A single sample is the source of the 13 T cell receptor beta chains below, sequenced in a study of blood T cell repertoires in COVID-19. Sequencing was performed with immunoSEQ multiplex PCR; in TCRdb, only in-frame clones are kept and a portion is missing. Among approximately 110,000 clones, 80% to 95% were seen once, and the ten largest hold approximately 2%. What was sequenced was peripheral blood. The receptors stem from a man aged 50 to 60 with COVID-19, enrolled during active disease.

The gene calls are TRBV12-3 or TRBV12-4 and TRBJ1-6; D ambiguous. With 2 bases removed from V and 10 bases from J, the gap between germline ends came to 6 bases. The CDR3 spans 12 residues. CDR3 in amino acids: CASSLLESPLHF. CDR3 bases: TGTGCCAGCAGTTTACTCGAGTCACCCCTCCACTTT.

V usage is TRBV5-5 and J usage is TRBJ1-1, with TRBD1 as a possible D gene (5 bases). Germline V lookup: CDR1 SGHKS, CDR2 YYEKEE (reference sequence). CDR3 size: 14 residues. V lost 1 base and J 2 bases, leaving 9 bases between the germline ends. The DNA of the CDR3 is TGTGCCAGCAGCTTGCTAGGGGCTAACACTGAAGCTTTCTTT. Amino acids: CASSLLGANTEAFF.

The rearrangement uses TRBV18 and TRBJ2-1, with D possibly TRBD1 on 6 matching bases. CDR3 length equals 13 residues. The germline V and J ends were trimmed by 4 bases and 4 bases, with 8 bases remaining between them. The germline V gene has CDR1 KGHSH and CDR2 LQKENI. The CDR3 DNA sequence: TGTGCCAGCTCACTACAGGGTTACAATGAGCAGTTCTTC. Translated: CASSLQGYNEQFF.

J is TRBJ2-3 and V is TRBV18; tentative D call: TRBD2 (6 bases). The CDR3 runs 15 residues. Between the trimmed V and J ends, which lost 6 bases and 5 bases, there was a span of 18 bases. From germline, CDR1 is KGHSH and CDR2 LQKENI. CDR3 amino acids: CASSYREATGDTQYF. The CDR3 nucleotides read TGTGCCAGCTCGTATAGGGAGGCCACCGGAGATACGCAGTATTTT.

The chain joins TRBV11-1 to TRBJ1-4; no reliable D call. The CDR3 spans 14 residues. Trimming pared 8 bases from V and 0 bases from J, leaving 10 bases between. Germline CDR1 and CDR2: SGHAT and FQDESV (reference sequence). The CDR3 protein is CASARQATNEKLFF. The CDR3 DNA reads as TGTGCCAGCGCCCGACAAGCAACTAATGAAAAACTGTTTTTT.

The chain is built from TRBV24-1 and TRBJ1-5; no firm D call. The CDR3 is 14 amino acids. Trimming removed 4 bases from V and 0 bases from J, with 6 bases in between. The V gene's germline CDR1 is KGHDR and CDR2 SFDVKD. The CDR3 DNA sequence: TGTGCCACCAGTGAAGGAGATAGCAATCAGCCCCAGCATTTT. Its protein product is CATSEGDSNQPQHF.

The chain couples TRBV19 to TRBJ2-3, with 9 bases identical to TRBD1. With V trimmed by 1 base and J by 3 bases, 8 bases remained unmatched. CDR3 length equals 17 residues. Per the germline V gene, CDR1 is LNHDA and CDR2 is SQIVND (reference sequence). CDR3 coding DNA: TGTGCCAGTAGTATAGCGGGGACAGGGATGAGGACAGATACGCAGTATTTT. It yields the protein CASSIAGTGMRTDTQYF.

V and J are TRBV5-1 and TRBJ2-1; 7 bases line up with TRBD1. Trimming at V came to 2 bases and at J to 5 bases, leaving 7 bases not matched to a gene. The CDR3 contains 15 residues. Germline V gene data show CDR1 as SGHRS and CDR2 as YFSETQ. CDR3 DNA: TGCGCCAGCAGCTTCGAGAGAGGGGGCCACAATGAGCAGTTCTTC. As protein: CASSFERGGHNEQFF.

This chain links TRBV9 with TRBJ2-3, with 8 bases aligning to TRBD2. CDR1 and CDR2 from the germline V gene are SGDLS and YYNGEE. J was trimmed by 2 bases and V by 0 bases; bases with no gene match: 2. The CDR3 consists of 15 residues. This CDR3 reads CASSVVAGFTDTQYF. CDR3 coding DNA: TGTGCCAGCAGCGTAGTAGCGGGGTTCACAGATACGCAGTATTTT.

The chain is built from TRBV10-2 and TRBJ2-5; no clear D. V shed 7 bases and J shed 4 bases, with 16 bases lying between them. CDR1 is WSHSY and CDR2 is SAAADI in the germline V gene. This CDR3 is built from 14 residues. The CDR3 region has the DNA TGCGCCAGCATGAGCCTAGATCTTGGAGAGACCCAGTACTTC. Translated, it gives CASMSLDLGETQYF.

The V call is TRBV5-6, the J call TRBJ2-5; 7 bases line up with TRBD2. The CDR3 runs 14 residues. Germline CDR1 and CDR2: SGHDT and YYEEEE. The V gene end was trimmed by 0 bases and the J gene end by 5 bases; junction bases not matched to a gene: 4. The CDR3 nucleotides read TGTGCCAGCAGCTTGGGGACTAGTTTGGAGACCCAGTACTTC. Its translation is CASSLGTSLETQYF. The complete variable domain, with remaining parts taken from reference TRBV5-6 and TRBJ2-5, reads DAGVTQSPTHLIKTRGQQVTLRCSPKSGHDTVSWYQQALGQGPQFIFQYYEEEERQRGNFPDRFSGHQFPNYSSELNVNALLLGDSALYLCASSLGTSLETQYFGPGTRLLVL.

The CDR3 bases are TGCGCCAGCAGTGGTCTTCGGAACACCGGGGAGCTGTTTTTT. Protein: CASSGLRNTGELFF. V usage is TRBV10-1 and J usage is TRBJ2-2; D gene ambiguous. The CDR3 contains 14 residues. The germline gives CDR1 WNHNN, CDR2 SYGVQD (reference sequence). V shed 4 bases and J shed 1 base, with 7 bases lying between them.

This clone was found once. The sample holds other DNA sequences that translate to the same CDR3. As DNA, the CDR3 is TGTGCCAGCAGTTTAGGAGGTAACACTGAAGCTTTCTTT. This sequence encodes CASSLGGNTEAFF. V gene TRBV12-3 or TRBV12-4 combines with J gene TRBJ1-1; D gene uncertain. Trimming shortened V by 1 base and J by 2 bases, and 5 bases separated the two germline ends. There are 13 residues in the CDR3.